The clone carrying this T cell receptor beta chain has at least ten counts. Its specificity is not known. This entry comes from a study of neurological immune-mediated disorders. A single run covered 15-18 subjects with over 170 million TCR-beta sequences. From the 5' RACE reads, TCRdb called clonotypes with MiXCR, one entry per CDR3 protein. The sample has 110,000 or so distinct CDR3 sequences, roughly 3.4% seen once. Preparation of the unsorted libraries drew on 2 million PBMCs stored at -80 C. CDR1 and CDR2 (germline): SGHKS, YYEKEE (reference sequence). Trimming took off 4 bases at V and 0 bases at J, with 7 bases between the two ends. This CDR3 region has 14 residues. Study outcomes and limitations: For the multiple sclerosis repertoire cluster, no association with any clinical or MRI feature was found. Whereas HTLV-1-associated myelopathy showed the most TCR clonal expansion, multiple sclerosis showed the least, with levels below those of healthy controls.

The sequenced sample was PBMCs. This sequence joins TRBV5-5 and TRBJ2-2; tentative D call: TRBD1 (5 bases). The receptor was isolated from a woman in her twenties or thirties with multiple sclerosis. The CDR3 sequence: CASSHRSNTGELFF. In nucleotides, the CDR3 is TGTGCCAGCAGCCACAGGTCGAACACCGGGGAGCTGTTTTTT.